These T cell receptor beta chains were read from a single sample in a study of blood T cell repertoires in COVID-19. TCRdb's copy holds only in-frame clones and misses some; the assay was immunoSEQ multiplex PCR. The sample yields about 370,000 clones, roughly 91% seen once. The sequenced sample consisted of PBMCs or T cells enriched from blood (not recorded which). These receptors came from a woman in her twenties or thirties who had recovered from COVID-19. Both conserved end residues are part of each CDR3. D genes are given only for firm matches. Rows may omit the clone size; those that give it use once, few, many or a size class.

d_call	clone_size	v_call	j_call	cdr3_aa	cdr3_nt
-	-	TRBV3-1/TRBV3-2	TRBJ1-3	CASKWLSGNTIYF	TGTGCCAGCAAATGGCTCTCTGGAAACACCATATATTTT
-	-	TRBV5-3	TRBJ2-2	CARSQGRKNTGELFF	TGTGCCAGAAGCCAGGGTCGGAAGAACACCGGGGAGCTGTTTTTT
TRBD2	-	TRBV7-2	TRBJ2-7	CASSFETSVNEQYF	TGTGCCAGCAGCTTCGAGACTAGCGTAAACGAGCAGTACTTC
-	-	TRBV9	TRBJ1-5	CASSVGGQSQPQHF	TGTGCCAGCAGCGTAGGGGGACAATCCCAGCCCCAGCATTTT
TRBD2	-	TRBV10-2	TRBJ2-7	CASSVSSGGYEQYF	TGCGCCAGCAGTGTATCCAGCGGGGGGTACGAGCAGTACTTC
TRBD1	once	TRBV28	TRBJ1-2	CASRPIPGQPYYGYTF	TGTGCCAGCAGACCTATACCGGGACAGCCGTATTATGGCTACACCTTC
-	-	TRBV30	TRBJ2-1	CAWSAAGGNEQFF	TGTGCCTGGAGTGCCGCCGGGGGCAATGAGCAGTTCTTC
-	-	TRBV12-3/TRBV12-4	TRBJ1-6	CASSLKRGRSLHF	TGTGCCAGCAGTTTAAAACGGGGTAGGTCCCTCCACTTT
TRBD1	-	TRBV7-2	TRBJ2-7	CASSLGRWQGAYEQYF	TGTGCCAGCAGCTTAGGTCGGTGGCAGGGGGCCTACGAGCAGTACTTC
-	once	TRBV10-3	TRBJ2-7	CAISDRAGDYEQYF	TGTGCCATCAGTGATCGGGCAGGGGACTACGAGCAGTACTTC
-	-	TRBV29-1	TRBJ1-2	CSITGQENYGYTF	TGCAGCATAACGGGACAAGAGAACTATGGCTACACCTTC